This T cell receptor (beta chain) was identified during a study of CD8+ T cells in alopecia areata. Study context: Dosing spanned 6 to 18 months on tofacitinib, then 6 months off drug.

The germline gives CDR1 MGHRA, CDR2 YSYEKL. This CDR3 has 15 amino acids. J was trimmed by 2 bases and V by 4 bases; bases with no gene match: 4. It was cDNA, reverse transcribed from extracted RNA, that served as the sequencing template. Here immunoSEQ multiplex PCR was the method, and the copy in TCRdb shows in-frame clones only, minus some. The sample records some 150,000 clones, roughly 53% being singletons. In alopecia areata patients, both lesional scalp punch biopsies and peripheral blood were collected. The receptor's source is a human donor with alopecia areata. This sequence joins TRBV4-1 and TRBJ2-2; TRBD1 aligns across 7 bases. This material consisted of CD4+ T cells sorted from blood, taken at week 0. The CDR3 loop reads CASSRQGTNTGELFF. CDR3 bases: TGCGCCAGCAGCCGACAGGGAACAAACACCGGGGAGCTGTTTTTT.